The subject of this entry is one TCR beta chain. CDR1 is SGDLS and CDR2 is YYNGEE in the germline V gene. V lost 2 bases to trimming and J lost 4 bases, with 13 bases between them. There are 15 residues in the CDR3. The data stem from a study of patients and donors after allogeneic stem cell transplantation. TCRdb reprocessed the RT-PCR reads with MiXCR, giving one entry per CDR3 protein. The sample includes fewer than 60,000 distinct CDR3 sequences, less than 15% seen only once; the top ten take under 40%. This TCR derives from a human donor who was either an allogeneic HSCT recipient or a stem cell or donor lymphocyte infusion donor (not recorded which). It is not recorded whose cells these are; they may come from a transplant donor. V is TRBV9 and J is TRBJ1-3; D not resolved. Input material: blood, either unsorted or a sorted T cell fraction (not recorded which). The DNA of the CDR3 is TGTGCCAGCAGCGTCGCTCCCCTGGGAGGAAACACCATATATTTT. Translating it yields CASSVAPLGGNTIYF. The complete variable domain, with remaining parts taken from reference TRBV9 and TRBJ1-3, reads DSGVTQTPKHLITATGQRVTLRCSPRSGDLSVYWYQQSLDQGLQFLIQYYNGEERAKGNILERFSAQQFPDLHSELNLSSLELGDSALYFCASSVAPLGGNTIYFGEGSWLTVV.